This T cell receptor (beta chain) was found in a study of T cell clones after liver transplantation. Study at large: Tolerance: complete withdrawal held at least one year, liver enzymes staying within twice normal.

The protocol was immunoSEQ multiplex PCR, while the TCRdb copy is restricted to in-frame clones and leaves out a portion. The data hold roughly 72,000 clones, with 80% to 90% observed a single time. Overall study results and limits: In 5 of 8 subjects, circulating graft-donor-reactive CD4 TCRbeta sequences fell significantly after transplant. Low donor cell numbers restricted donor-reactive repertoire measurement in a couple of subjects.

Details on this clone: As yet, its antigen is unknown.

The CDR3 is 15 amino acids. V shed 5 bases and J 4 bases; nucleotides not matched to a gene: 3. Germline CDR1 is MNHNS and CDR2 is SASEGT. The TCR originated in a human patient who received a liver transplant. Some T cells may trace back to the graft donor. The specimen was CD4+ T cells from blood, collected less than 50 months after liver transplant. V gene TRBV6-1 combines with J gene TRBJ2-1, with 12 bases fitting TRBD2. CDR3 nucleotides: TGTGCCAGCAGTAATGGACTAGCGGGGTACAATGAGCAGTTCTTC. This gives the protein CASSNGLAGYNEQFF.